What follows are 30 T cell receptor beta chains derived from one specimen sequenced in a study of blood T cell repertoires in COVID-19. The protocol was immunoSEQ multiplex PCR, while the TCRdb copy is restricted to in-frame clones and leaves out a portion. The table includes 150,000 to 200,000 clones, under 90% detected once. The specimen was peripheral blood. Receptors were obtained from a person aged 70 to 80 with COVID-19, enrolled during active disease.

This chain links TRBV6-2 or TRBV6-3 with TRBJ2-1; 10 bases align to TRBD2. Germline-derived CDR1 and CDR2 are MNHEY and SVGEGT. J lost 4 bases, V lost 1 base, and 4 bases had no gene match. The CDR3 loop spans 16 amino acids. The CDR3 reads CASSYLSGGAYNEQFF. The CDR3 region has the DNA TGTGCCAGCAGTTACTTAAGCGGGGGGGCGTACAATGAGCAGTTCTTC.

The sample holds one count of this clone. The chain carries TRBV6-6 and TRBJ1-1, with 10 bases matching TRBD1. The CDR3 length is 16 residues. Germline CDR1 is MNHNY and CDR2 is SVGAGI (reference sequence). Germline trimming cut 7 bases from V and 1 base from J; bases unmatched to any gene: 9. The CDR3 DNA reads TGTGCCAGCACCTACGGGGGACAGGGGTCGAACACTGAAGCTTTCTTT. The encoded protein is CASTYGGQGSNTEAFF.

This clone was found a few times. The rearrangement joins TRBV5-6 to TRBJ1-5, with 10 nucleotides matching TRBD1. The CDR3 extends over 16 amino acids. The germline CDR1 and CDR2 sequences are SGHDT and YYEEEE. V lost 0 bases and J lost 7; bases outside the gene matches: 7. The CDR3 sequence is CASSLGTGGFIQPQHF. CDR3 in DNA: TGTGCCAGCAGCTTGGGGACAGGGGGTTTCATCCAGCCCCAGCATTTT.

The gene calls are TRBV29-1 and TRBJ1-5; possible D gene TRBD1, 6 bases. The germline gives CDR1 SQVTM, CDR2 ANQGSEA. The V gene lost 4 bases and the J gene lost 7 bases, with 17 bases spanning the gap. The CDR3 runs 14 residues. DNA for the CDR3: TGCAGCGTTGTTCTGCAGGGGCAAAGCCAGCCCCAGCATTTT. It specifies CSVVLQGQSQPQHF.

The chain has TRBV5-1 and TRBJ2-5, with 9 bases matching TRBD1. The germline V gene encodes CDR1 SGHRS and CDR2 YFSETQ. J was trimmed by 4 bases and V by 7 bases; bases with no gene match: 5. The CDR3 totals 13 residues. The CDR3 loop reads CASPGQGSETQYF. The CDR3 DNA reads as TGCGCCAGCCCGGGACAGGGTTCAGAGACCCAGTACTTC.

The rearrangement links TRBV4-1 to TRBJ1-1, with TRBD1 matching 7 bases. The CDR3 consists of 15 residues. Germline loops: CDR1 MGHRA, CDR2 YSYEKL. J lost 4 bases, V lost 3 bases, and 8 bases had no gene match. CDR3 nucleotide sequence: TGCGCCAGCAGCCAGTGGGGGCAGGGGGGCACTGAAGCTTTCTTT. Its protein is CASSQWGQGGTEAFF.

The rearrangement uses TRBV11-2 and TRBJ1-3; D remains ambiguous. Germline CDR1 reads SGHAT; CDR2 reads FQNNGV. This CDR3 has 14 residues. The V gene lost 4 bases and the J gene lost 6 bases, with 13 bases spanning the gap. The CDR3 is CASSSPSLVNTIYF. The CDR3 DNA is TGTGCCAGCAGCTCACCCAGTTTGGTAAACACCATATATTTT.

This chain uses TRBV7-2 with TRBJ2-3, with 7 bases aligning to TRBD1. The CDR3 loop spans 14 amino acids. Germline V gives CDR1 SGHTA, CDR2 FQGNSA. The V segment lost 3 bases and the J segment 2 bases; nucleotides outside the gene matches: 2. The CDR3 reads CASSFTGATDTQYF. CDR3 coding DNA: TGTGCCAGCAGCTTTACAGGGGCCACAGATACGCAGTATTTT.

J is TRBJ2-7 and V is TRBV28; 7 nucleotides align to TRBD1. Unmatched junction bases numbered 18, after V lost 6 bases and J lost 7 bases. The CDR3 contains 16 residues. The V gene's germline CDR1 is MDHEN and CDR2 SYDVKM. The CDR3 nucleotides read TGTGCCAGCAGACCCCAACAGGGGAGCGGTGTGGGTGAGCAGTACTTC. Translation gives CASRPQQGSGVGEQYF. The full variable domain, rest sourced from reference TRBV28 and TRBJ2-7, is DVKVTQSSRYLVKRTGEKVFLECVQDMDHENMFWYRQDPGLGLRLIYFSYDVKMKEKGDIPEGYSVSREKKERFSLILESASTNQTSMYLCASRPQQGSGVGEQYFGPGTRLTVT.

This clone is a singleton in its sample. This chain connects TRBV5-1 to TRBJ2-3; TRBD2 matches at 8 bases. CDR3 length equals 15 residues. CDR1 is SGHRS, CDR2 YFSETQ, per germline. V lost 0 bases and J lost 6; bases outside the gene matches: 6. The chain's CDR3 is CASSLARLARDTQYF. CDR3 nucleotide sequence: TGCGCCAGCAGCTTGGCGCGACTAGCGAGGGATACGCAGTATTTT.

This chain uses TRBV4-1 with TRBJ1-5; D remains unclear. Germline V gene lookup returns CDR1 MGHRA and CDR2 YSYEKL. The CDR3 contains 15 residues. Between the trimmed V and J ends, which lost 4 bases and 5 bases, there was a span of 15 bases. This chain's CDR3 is CASSPYGKSHQPQHF. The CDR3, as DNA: TGCGCCAGCAGCCCGTACGGGAAATCTCATCAGCCCCAGCATTTT.

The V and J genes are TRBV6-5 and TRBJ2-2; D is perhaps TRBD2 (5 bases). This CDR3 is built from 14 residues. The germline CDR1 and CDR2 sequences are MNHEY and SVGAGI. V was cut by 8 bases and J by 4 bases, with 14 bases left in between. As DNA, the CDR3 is TGTGCCAGCCGGTCGGGATGGGTCACCGGGGAGCTGTTTTTT. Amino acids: CASRSGWVTGELFF.

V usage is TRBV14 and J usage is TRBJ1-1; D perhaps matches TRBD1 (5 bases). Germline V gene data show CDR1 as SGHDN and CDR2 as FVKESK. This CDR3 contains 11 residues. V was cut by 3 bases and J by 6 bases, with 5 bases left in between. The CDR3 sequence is CASSQGPEAFF. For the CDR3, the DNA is TGTGCCAGCAGCCAGGGGCCTGAAGCTTTCTTT.

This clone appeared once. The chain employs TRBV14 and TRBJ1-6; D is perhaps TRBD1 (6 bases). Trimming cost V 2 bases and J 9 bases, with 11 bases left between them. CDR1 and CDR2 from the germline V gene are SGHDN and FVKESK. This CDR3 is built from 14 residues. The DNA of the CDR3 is TGTGCCAGCAGCCAATTACAGGGTGCTTCACCCCTCCACTTT. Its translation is CASSQLQGASPLHF.

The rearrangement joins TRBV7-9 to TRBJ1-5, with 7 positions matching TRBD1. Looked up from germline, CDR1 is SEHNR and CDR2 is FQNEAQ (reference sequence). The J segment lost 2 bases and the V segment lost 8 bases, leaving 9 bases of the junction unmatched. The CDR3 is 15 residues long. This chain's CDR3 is CASASTGQGNQPQHF. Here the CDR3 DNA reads TGTGCCAGCGCATCCACAGGACAGGGCAATCAGCCCCAGCATTTT. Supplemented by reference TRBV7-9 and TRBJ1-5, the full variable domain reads DTGVSQNPRHKITKRGQNVTFRCDPISEHNRLYWYRQTLGQGPEFLTYFQNEAQLEKSRLLSDRFSAERPKGSFSTLEIQRTEQGDSAMYLCASASTGQGNQPQHFGDGTRLSIL.

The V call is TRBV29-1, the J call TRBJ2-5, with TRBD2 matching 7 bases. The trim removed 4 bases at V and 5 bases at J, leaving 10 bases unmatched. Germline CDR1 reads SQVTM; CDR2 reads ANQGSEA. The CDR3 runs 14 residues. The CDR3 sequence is CSVGWAGAMETQYF. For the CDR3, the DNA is TGCAGCGTTGGGTGGGCGGGAGCGATGGAGACCCAGTACTTC.

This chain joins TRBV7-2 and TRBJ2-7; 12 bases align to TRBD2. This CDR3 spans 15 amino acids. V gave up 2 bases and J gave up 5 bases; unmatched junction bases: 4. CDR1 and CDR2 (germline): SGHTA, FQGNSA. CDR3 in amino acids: CASSLFLAGGHEQYF. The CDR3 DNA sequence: TGTGCCAGCAGCTTATTTCTAGCGGGGGGGCACGAGCAGTACTTC.

In nucleotides, the CDR3 is TGCAGCGTCAGAAGGACAGGAACCTACGAGCAGTACTTC. This codes for CSVRRTGTYEQYF. The gene calls are TRBV29-1 and TRBJ2-7, with 7 bases that match TRBD1. Trimming at V came to 6 bases and at J to 2 bases, leaving 7 bases not matched to a gene. Per germline, CDR1 SQVTM and CDR2 ANQGSEA. This CDR3 has 13 residues.

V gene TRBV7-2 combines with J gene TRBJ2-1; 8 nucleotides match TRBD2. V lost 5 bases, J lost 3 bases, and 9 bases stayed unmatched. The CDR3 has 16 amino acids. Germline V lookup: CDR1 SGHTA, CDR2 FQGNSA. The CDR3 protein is CASSATGTRNYNEQFF. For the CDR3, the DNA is TGTGCCAGCAGCGCAACCGGGACTAGAAACTACAATGAGCAGTTCTTC.

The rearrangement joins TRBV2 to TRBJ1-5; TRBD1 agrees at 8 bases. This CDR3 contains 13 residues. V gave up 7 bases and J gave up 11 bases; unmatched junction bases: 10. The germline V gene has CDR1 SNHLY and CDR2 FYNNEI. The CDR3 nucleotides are TGTGCCAGCAAAGCAGGGGGCCTTATGACCCAGCATTTT. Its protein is CASKAGGLMTQHF. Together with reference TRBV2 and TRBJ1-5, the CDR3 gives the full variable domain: EPEVTQTPSHQVTQMGQEVILRCVPISNHLYFYWYRQILGQKVEFLVSFYNNEISEKSEIFDDQFSVERPDGSNFTLKIRSTKLEDSAMYFCASKAGGLMTQHFGDGTRLSIL.

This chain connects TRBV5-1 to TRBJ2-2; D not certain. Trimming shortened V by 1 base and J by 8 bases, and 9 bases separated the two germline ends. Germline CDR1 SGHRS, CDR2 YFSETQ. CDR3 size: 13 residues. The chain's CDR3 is CASSLLYRGELFF. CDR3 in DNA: TGCGCCAGCAGCTTGCTTTATCGGGGGGAGCTGTTTTTT.

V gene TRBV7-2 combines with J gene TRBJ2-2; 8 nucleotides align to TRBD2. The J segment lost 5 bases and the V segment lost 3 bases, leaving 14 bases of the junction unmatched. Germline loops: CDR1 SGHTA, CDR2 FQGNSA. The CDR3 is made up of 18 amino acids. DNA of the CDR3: TGTGCCAGCAGCTTCCGCATACTAGCGGTGGGGAAAACCGGGGAGCTGTTTTTT. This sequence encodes CASSFRILAVGKTGELFF.

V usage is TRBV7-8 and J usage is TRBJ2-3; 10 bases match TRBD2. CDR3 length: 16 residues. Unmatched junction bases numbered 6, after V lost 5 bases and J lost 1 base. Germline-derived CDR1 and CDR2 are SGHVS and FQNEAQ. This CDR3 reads CASSPRAGGRTDTQYF. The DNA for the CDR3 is TGTGCCAGCAGCCCACGAGCGGGGGGGCGCACAGATACGCAGTATTTT. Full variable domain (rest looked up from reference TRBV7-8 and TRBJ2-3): GAGVSQSPRYKVAKRGQDVALRCDPISGHVSLFWYQQALGQGPEFLTYFQNEAQLDKSGLPSDRFFAERPEGSVSTLKIQRTQQEDSAVYLCASSPRAGGRTDTQYFGPGTRLTVL.

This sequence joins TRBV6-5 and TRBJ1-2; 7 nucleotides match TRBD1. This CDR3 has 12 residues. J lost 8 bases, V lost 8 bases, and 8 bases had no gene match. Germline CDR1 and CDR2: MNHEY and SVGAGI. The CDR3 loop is CASATGTRGYTF. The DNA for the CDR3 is TGTGCCAGCGCGACAGGGACTAGGGGCTACACCTTC.

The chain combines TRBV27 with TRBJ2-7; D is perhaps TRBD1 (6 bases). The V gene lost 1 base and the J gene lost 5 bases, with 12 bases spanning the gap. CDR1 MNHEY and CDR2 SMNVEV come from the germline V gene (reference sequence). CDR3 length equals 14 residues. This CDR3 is CASSLLGHGNEQYF. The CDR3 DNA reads TGTGCCAGCAGTTTATTGGGACATGGCAACGAGCAGTACTTC.

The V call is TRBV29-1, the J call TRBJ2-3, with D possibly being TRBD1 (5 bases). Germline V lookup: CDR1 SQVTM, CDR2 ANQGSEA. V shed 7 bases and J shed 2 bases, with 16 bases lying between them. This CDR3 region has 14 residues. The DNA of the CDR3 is TGCAGCGCTTTTCGACAGAACTTCACAGATACGCAGTATTTT. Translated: CSAFRQNFTDTQYF.

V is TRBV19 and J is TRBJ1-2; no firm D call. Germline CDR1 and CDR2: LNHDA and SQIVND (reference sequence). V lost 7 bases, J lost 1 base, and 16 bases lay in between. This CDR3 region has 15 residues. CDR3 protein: CASILTSSLNYGYTF. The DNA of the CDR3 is TGTGCCAGTATTCTGACAAGTAGTCTTAACTATGGCTACACCTTC.

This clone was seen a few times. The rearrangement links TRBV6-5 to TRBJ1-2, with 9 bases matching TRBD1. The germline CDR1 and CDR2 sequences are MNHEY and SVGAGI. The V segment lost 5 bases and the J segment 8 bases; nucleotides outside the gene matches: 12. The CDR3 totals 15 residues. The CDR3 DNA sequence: TGTGCCAGCAGTCCCGGGACAGGGTTTGGATTCGGCTACACCTTC. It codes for CASSPGTGFGFGYTF.

This CDR3 reads CASSLGLTDPTHHPTNEKLFF. CDR3 nucleotides: TGCGCCAGCAGCTTGGGCTTGACAGATCCCACACACCATCCAACTAATGAAAAACTGTTTTTT. The chain uses TRBV5-1 and TRBJ1-4; a possible D gene is TRBD1 (5 bases). The V and J ends lost 0 bases and 0 bases respectively, with 24 bases between them. Germline V gene data show CDR1 as SGHRS and CDR2 as YFSETQ. The CDR3 length is 21 residues. The full variable domain, rest sourced from reference TRBV5-1 and TRBJ1-4, is KAGVTQTPRYLIKTRGQQVTLSCSPISGHRSVSWYQQTPGQGLQFLFEYFSETQRNKGNFPGRFSGRQFSNSRSEMNVSTLELGDSALYLCASSLGLTDPTHHPTNEKLFFGSGTQLSVL.

The CDR3 coding sequence is TGTGCCAGCAGCTTAGCGTATGTTGGAGATGGCTACACCTTC. This encodes CASSLAYVGDGYTF. The chain combines TRBV11-1 with TRBJ1-2; D unresolved. Germline V gene sequence: CDR1 SGHAT, CDR2 FQDESV (reference sequence). V shed 0 bases and J shed 6 bases, with 11 bases lying between them. CDR3 length: 14 residues.